A selection of T cell receptor beta chains follows, all from one sample in a study of blood T cell repertoires in COVID-19. The repertoire was sequenced with immunoSEQ multiplex PCR; TCRdb's copy has only in-frame clones and lacks some. The sample consists of about 180,000 clones, about 85% of them appearing once. Sequences were obtained from peripheral blood. The source is a woman aged 30 to 39 with active or convalescent COVID-19. CDR3s include the opening cysteine and the closing phenylalanine or tryptophan. The order of the fields is CDR3 protein, J gene, V gene.

CDR3 protein: CSVQGFGELFF
J gene: TRBJ2-2
V gene: TRBV29-1

CDR3 protein: CASSLGLARGTGELFF
J gene: TRBJ2-2
V gene: TRBV5-1

CDR3 protein: CASSLSGQLNTEAFF
J gene: TRBJ1-1
V gene: TRBV7-8

CDR3 protein: CASGPGVLAVTGELFF
J gene: TRBJ2-2
V gene: TRBV12-5

CDR3 protein: CASSFSGSSYEQYF
J gene: TRBJ2-7
V gene: TRBV7-2

CDR3 protein: CASSVGTGINTIYF
J gene: TRBJ1-3
V gene: TRBV9

CDR3 protein: CASSQIGTVYSEKLFF
J gene: TRBJ1-4
V gene: TRBV28

CDR3 protein: CASSSQGLAAYNEQFF
J gene: TRBJ2-1
V gene: TRBV27

CDR3 protein: CASSERGVMNTEAFF
J gene: TRBJ1-1
V gene: TRBV2

CDR3 protein: CASSVGDSSGELFF
J gene: TRBJ2-2
V gene: TRBV7-6

CDR3 protein: CSASDGRVTGNTIYF
J gene: TRBJ1-3
V gene: TRBV20-1

CDR3 protein: CASSRNNEKLFF
J gene: TRBJ1-4
V gene: TRBV6-5

CDR3 protein: CASNILAGGRNEQFF
J gene: TRBJ2-1
V gene: TRBV28

CDR3 protein: CASVGGYNEQFF
J gene: TRBJ2-1
V gene: TRBV7-9